The 10 T cell receptor beta chains below come from one sample, sequenced in a study of blood T cell repertoires in COVID-19. Sequencing was performed with immunoSEQ multiplex PCR; in TCRdb, only in-frame clones are kept and a portion is missing. The sample has about 180,000 clones, more than 65% seen once. The sequenced sample was PBMCs or T cells enriched from blood (not recorded which). The origin of the receptors is a man between 50 and 59 years old who had recovered from COVID-19.

The V call is TRBV28, the J call TRBJ1-2; 7 bases fit TRBD1. The CDR3 is made up of 15 amino acids. The germline CDR1 and CDR2 sequences are MDHEN and SYDVKM. Unmatched junction bases numbered 10, after V lost 5 bases and J lost 4 bases. CDR3 residues: CASSLTGAGGYGYTF. The CDR3 bases are TGTGCCAGCAGTCTTACAGGGGCCGGGGGCTATGGCTACACCTTC.

The V call is TRBV6-1, the J call TRBJ2-3; TRBD2 matches at 9 bases. V was pared by 2 bases and J by 3 bases, with 15 bases of the junction left unmatched. The CDR3 is 19 amino acids. Per germline, CDR1 MNHNS and CDR2 SASEGT. CDR3 loop: CASSEYSAGGPFSTDTQYF. CDR3 sequence (DNA): TGTGCCAGCAGTGAATATTCCGCGGGGGGGCCTTTTTCTACAGATACGCAGTATTTT.

This clone was counted between two and nine times. This rearrangement joins TRBV27 to TRBJ1-2; D is ambiguous. CDR1 is MNHEY, CDR2 SMNVEV, per germline (reference sequence). Trimming removed 2 bases at V and 7 bases at J, with 11 bases between. This CDR3 region has 13 residues. This CDR3 is CASSLTIEAGYTF. CDR3 DNA sequence: TGTGCCAGCAGTTTAACCATAGAAGCTGGCTACACCTTC.

The chain carries TRBV28 and TRBJ1-3, with unresolved D. Looked up from germline, CDR1 is MDHEN and CDR2 is SYDVKM. This CDR3 is 14 amino acids long. Between the trimmed V and J ends, which lost 6 bases and 4 bases, there was a span of 13 bases. CDR3 coding DNA: TGTGCCAGCAGCCAACCGGGATACGGAAACACCATATATTTT. Translating it yields CASSQPGYGNTIYF. Drawing the rest from reference TRBV28 and TRBJ1-3, the complete variable domain is DVKVTQSSRYLVKRTGEKVFLECVQDMDHENMFWYRQDPGLGLRLIYFSYDVKMKEKGDIPEGYSVSREKKERFSLILESASTNQTSMYLCASSQPGYGNTIYFGEGSWLTVV.

The chain has TRBV7-3 and TRBJ2-2; TRBD1 matches 8 bases. Germline assignment: CDR1 SGHTA and CDR2 FQGTGA. The CDR3 has 14 residues. Trimming removed 6 bases from V and 4 bases from J; junction bases left unmatched: 4. The CDR3 loop reads CASRTGGSTGELFF. The DNA for the CDR3 is TGTGCCAGCAGAACAGGGGGGAGCACCGGGGAGCTGTTTTTT.

CDR3 sequence: CASSLMGGTYNEQFF. The CDR3 DNA reads TGTGCCAGCAGCTTAATGGGGGGGACCTACAATGAGCAGTTCTTC. The chain joins TRBV7-6 to TRBJ2-1, with 7 bases identical to TRBD2. In germline, CDR1 is SGHVS, CDR2 FNYEAQ. The CDR3 is made up of 15 amino acids. V was clipped by 2 bases and J by 2 bases; unmatched bases: 3.

The chain recombines TRBV19 with TRBJ1-1, with TRBD1 matching over 9 bases. CDR1 and CDR2 from the germline V gene are LNHDA and SQIVND (reference sequence). This CDR3 spans 17 amino acids. The V gene end was trimmed by 3 bases and the J gene end by 6 bases; junction bases not matched to a gene: 14. The CDR3 reads CASSMLGGTGLYAEAFF. CDR3 DNA: TGTGCCAGTAGTATGTTGGGGGGGACAGGGCTATACGCTGAAGCTTTCTTT.

This chain uses TRBV25-1 with TRBJ1-5, with D perhaps matching TRBD1 (6 bases). Germline V lookup: CDR1 MGHDK, CDR2 SYGVNS. The CDR3 has 15 amino acids. Trimming stripped 6 bases from V and 4 bases from J, with 16 bases between. The CDR3 region has the DNA TGTGCCAGCAGAGGCGGGGGCGCGTGGAATCAGCCCCAGCATTTT. It yields the protein CASRGGGAWNQPQHF.

This chain links TRBV11-3 with TRBJ2-5, with 9 bases aligning to TRBD1. V lost 0 bases to trimming and J lost 4 bases; unmatched junction nucleotides: 3. The CDR3 contains 15 residues. CDR1 and CDR2 from the germline V gene are SGHNT and YENEEA. This CDR3 is CASSLDGGQGETQYF. In nucleotides, the CDR3 is TGTGCCAGCAGCTTAGATGGGGGACAGGGAGAGACCCAGTACTTC.

The gene calls are TRBV5-1 and TRBJ2-7; 10 bases line up with TRBD1. Per the germline V gene, CDR1 is SGHRS and CDR2 is YFSETQ. The CDR3 extends over 16 amino acids. Trimming took 1 base from V and 3 from J; bases not matched to a gene: 7. CDR3 nucleotide sequence: TGCGCCAGCAGCTTGACCGGGACAGGGGTAATCTACGAGCAGTACTTC. This encodes CASSLTGTGVIYEQYF.